A single sample gave rise to the 12 T cell receptor beta chains below, sequenced in a study of T cell responses to AZD1222 COVID-19 vaccine. The protocol was immunoSEQ multiplex PCR, while the TCRdb copy is restricted to in-frame clones and leaves out a portion. Of 150,000 to 200,000 clones listed, around 94% are singletons. Sequenced here: peripheral blood, sampled on day 0 of AZD1222 vaccination. The receptor source for this set is an adult in good health.

The J gene is TRBJ1-2, the V gene TRBV2, with a weak D call TRBD1 (6 bases). Between the trimmed V and J ends, which lost 7 bases and 5 bases, there was a span of 17 bases. The CDR3 length is 14 residues. Germline V lookup: CDR1 SNHLY, CDR2 FYNNEI. As DNA, the CDR3 is TGTGCCAGCAATCAGGGGCAAATGCTTTATGGCTACACCTTC. Its protein product is CASNQGQMLYGYTF.

The genes are TRBV3-1 (or the pseudogene TRBV3-2) and TRBJ2-7; 10 nucleotides agree with TRBD2. V lost 6 bases, J lost 2 bases, and 13 bases stayed unmatched. This CDR3 spans 17 amino acids. CDR1 is LGHDT and CDR2 is YNNKEL in the germline V gene (reference sequence). CDR3 amino acids: CASRGVASGRDTYEQYF. As DNA, the CDR3 is TGTGCCAGCAGGGGGGTGGCTAGCGGGAGAGACACCTACGAGCAGTACTTC.

The chain carries TRBV28 and TRBJ2-2, with TRBD1 as a possible D gene (5 bases). Germline V lookup: CDR1 MDHEN, CDR2 SYDVKM. This CDR3 region has 17 residues. Trimming pared 1 base from V and 7 bases from J, leaving 19 bases between. CDR3 residues: CASSLSQIKKRGGELFF. CDR3 coding DNA: TGTGCCAGCAGTTTATCCCAAATCAAAAAAAGGGGCGGGGAGCTGTTTTTT.

J is TRBJ2-7 and V is TRBV11-2; D may be TRBD1 (6 bases). The CDR3 contains 14 residues. The V gene's germline CDR1 is SGHAT and CDR2 FQNNGV. Trimming left V 0 bases short and J 5 bases short, with 11 bases between. This chain's CDR3 is CASSLETGGNEQYV. CDR3 in DNA: TGTGCCAGCAGCTTAGAGACAGGCGGCAACGAGCAGTACGTC.

The chain uses TRBV19 and TRBJ1-2, with 10 bases matching TRBD1. Unmatched junction bases numbered 5, after V lost 1 base and J lost 6 bases. The CDR3 sequence is 15 residues long. In germline, CDR1 is LNHDA, CDR2 SQIVND (reference sequence). CDR3 region: CASSIVGDRGDGYTF. The CDR3 region has the DNA TGTGCCAGTAGTATAGTGGGGGACAGGGGCGATGGCTACACCTTC.

This rearrangement joins TRBV27 to TRBJ2-2; 11 bases map to TRBD2. This CDR3 is built from 15 residues. Germline assignment: CDR1 MNHEY and CDR2 SMNVEV (reference sequence). The trim removed 2 bases at V and 6 bases at J, leaving 2 bases unmatched. CDR3 amino acids: CASSLDSGRAGELFF. The CDR3 DNA reads as TGTGCCAGCAGTTTAGATAGCGGGAGGGCCGGGGAGCTGTTTTTT.

The chain couples TRBV7-9 to TRBJ1-2; D not resolved. Germline lookup yields CDR1 SEHNR and CDR2 FQNEAQ (reference sequence). CDR3 length equals 14 residues. Deletions cut 5 bases from V and 3 bases from J, with 13 bases between. In DNA form, the CDR3 reads TGTGCCAGCAGCCGAACTGAAACTCACTATGGCTACACCTTC. Amino acid sequence: CASSRTETHYGYTF.

The CDR3 here is CATSDFGNQPQHF. CDR3 coding DNA: TGTGCCACCAGTGATTTCGGAAATCAGCCCCAGCATTTT. J is TRBJ1-5 and V is TRBV24-1; D is unresolved. CDR1 and CDR2 from the germline V gene are KGHDR and SFDVKD. The CDR3 is made up of 13 amino acids. With 1 base removed from V and 4 bases from J, the gap between germline ends came to 4 bases.

The chain joins TRBV11-2 to TRBJ1-1, with 7 bases identical to TRBD1. Germline CDR1 SGHAT, CDR2 FQNNGV. This CDR3 comprises 15 residues. Unmatched junction bases numbered 13, after V lost 6 bases and J lost 6 bases. The CDR3 protein is CASRRLTGRNPEAFF. The CDR3, as DNA: TGTGCCAGCAGAAGACTGACAGGGCGGAATCCTGAAGCTTTCTTT.

This chain connects TRBV10-1 to TRBJ2-7, with a possible D match to TRBD1 (6 bases). Between the trimmed V and J ends, which lost 0 bases and 0 bases, there was a span of 9 bases. The V gene's germline CDR1 is WNHNN and CDR2 SYGVQD (reference sequence). This CDR3 has 15 amino acids. CDR3 nucleotide sequence: TGCGCCAGCAGTGAGTCCAGGGGAAGCTCCTACGAGCAGTACTTC. Translated, it gives CASSESRGSSYEQYF.

The V and J genes are TRBV7-9 and TRBJ2-5; D call uncertain. Germline V gene data show CDR1 as SEHNR and CDR2 as FQNEAQ (reference sequence). V shed 6 bases and J shed 2 bases, with 10 bases lying between them. This CDR3 comprises 13 residues. CDR3 DNA: TGTGCCAGCAGAGCCACCACACAAGAGACCCAGTACTTC. Translation gives CASRATTQETQYF.

The genes are TRBV18 and TRBJ1-2, with TRBD1 matching over 10 bases. CDR1 and CDR2 (germline): KGHSH, LQKENI. This CDR3 contains 14 residues. Unmatched junction bases numbered 5, after V lost 5 bases and J lost 5 bases. The CDR3 spells CASSTGTGVYGYTF. CDR3 DNA sequence: TGTGCCAGCTCAACTGGGACAGGGGTTTATGGCTACACCTTC.